The clone carrying this TCR beta chain was seen many times. No antigen is known for it. The entry originates in a study of CD8+CD57+ T cells in acquired aplastic anemia. Study information: Sorted CD4+ and CD8+ cells yielded roughly 3.5 ug of DNA on average. Some 9.9 million reads were obtained on average for healthy donor CD4+ cells. Study-wide results and caveats: Patient and control CD8+ Simpson's diversity was not significantly different. Both patients and controls carried the same twenty-nine CD8+ CDR3 sequences.

TCR beta VDJ combinations and CDR3 sequences were profiled from genomic DNA. TCRdb called the reads again in MiXCR, with one record for every CDR3 protein. Seen here are fewer than 250,000 distinct CDR3 sequences, roughly half observed once, and the top ten hold 15% to 20%. Unmatched junction bases numbered 5, after V lost 3 bases and J lost 5 bases. This CDR3 region has 14 residues. The rearrangement joins TRBV12-3 or TRBV12-4 to TRBJ2-7, with 9 bases matching TRBD2. This sequence was found in a human donor in good health, serving as a control. Sequenced input: sorted CD4+, CD8+, or CD8+CD57+ T cells (not recorded which) from PBMCs. CDR3 sequence: CASSLSASGDEQYF. In nucleotides, the CDR3 is TGTGCCAGCAGTTTGTCGGCTAGCGGGGACGAGCAGTACTTC.